This T cell receptor beta chain was recovered during a study of cytomegalovirus exposure and HLA in healthy donors. Turning to the study itself: A prior analysis found roughly 100 million unique TCR beta sequences from 150 million to 200 million T cells.

This PCR relied on a set of 60 Vbeta primers and 13 Jbeta primers. Here immunoSEQ multiplex PCR was the method, and the copy in TCRdb shows in-frame clones only, minus some. Of hundreds of thousands of clones in the sample, roughly 82% were seen once. V lost 0 bases, J lost 14 bases, and 6 bases stayed unmatched. The CDR3 extends over 14 amino acids. The germline CDR1 and CDR2 sequences are SGHVS and FQNEAQ. Study-wide findings and caveats: The likely explanation for a cluster of highly shared sequence variants was sequencing artifact.

As to this clone: Its antigen is currently unknown.

This chain joins TRBV7-8 and TRBJ1-4; 10 bases map to TRBD1. Sequencing input: PBMCs. The origin of this receptor is a man aged 40-49 years in good health and CMV-seropositive. CDR3 sequence reads: CASSLAGQGKRLFF. The CDR3 DNA sequence: TGTGCCAGCAGCTTAGCGGGACAGGGGAAAAGGCTGTTTTTT.